This T cell receptor (beta chain) was identified in a study of identical twins. TCRdb itself ran the 5' RACE reads through MiXCR, one entry per CDR3 protein. The sample yields 600,000 to 850,000 distinct CDR3 sequences, about 20% seen once. The V gene lost 6 bases and the J gene lost 7 bases, with 6 bases spanning the gap. The CDR3 runs to 10 residues. Germline CDR1 and CDR2: SQVTM and ANQGSEA. The sample was also reused in another study, on T cells expressing NK-cell markers. As that report states: Restriction of the sorted population to alpha-beta TCR T cells was achieved in several experiments with an anti-gamma-delta TCR antibody. It was still unclear whether expanded NKG2C+ T cell clones were HCMV specific.

This clonotype originated in a woman aged 18 to 35 in good health. Input material: PBMCs. The chain recombines TRBV29-1 with TRBJ2-2, with unresolved D. This chain's CDR3 is CSVFVGELFF. CDR3 nucleotides: TGCAGCGTGTTTGTCGGGGAGCTGTTTTTT.